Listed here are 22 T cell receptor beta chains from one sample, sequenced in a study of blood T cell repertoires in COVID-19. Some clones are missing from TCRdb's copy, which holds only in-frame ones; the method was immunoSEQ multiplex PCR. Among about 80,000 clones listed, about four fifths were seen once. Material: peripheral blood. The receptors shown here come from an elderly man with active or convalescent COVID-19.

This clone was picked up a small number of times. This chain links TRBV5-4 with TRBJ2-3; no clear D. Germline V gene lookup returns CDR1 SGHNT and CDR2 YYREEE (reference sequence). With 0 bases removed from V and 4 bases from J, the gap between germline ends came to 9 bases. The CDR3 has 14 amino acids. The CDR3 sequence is CASSLGSGADTQYF. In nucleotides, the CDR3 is TGTGCCAGCAGCTTGGGTTCCGGAGCAGATACGCAGTATTTT.

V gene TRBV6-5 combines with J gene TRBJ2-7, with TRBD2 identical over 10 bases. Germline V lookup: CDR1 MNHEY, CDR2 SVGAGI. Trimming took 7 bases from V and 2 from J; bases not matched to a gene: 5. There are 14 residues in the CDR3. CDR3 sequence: CASNRSGRPYEQYF. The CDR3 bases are TGTGCCAGCAACCGTAGCGGGAGGCCCTACGAGCAGTACTTC.

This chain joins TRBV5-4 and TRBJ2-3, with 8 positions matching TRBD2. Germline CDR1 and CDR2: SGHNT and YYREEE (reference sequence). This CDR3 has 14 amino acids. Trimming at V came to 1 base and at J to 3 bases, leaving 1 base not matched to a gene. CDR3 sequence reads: CASSLSGGTDTQYF. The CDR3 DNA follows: TGTGCCAGCAGCTTGAGCGGGGGTACAGATACGCAGTATTTT.

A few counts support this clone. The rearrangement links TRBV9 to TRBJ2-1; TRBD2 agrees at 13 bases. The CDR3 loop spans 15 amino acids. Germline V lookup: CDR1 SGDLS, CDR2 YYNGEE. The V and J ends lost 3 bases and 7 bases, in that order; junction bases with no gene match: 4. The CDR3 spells CASSATSGGANEQFF. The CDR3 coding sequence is TGTGCCAGCAGCGCTACTAGCGGGGGGGCAAATGAGCAGTTCTTC.

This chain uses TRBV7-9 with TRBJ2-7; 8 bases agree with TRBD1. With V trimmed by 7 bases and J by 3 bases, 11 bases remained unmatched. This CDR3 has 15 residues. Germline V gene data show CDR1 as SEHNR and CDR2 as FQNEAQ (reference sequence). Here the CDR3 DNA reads TGTGCCAGCATCCAACAGGGGGGAGCGGTCTACGAGCAGTACTTC. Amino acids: CASIQQGGAVYEQYF.

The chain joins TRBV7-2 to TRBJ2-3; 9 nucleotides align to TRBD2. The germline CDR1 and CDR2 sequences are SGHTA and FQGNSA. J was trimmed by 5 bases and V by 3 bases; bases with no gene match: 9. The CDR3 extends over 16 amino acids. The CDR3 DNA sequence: TGTGCCAGCAGCTTTCGGGCAGCGGGAGGTGGAGATACGCAGTATTTT. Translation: CASSFRAAGGGDTQYF.

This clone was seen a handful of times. The CDR3 loop is CASSTTGGHEQYF. CDR3 sequence (DNA): TGCGCCAGCAGCACTACAGGGGGCCACGAGCAGTACTTC. The chain joins TRBV5-1 to TRBJ2-7; 9 bases map to TRBD1. The ends lost 4 bases at V and 5 bases at J; junction bases unmatched: 4. Germline CDR1 SGHRS, CDR2 YFSETQ. The CDR3 covers 13 residues.

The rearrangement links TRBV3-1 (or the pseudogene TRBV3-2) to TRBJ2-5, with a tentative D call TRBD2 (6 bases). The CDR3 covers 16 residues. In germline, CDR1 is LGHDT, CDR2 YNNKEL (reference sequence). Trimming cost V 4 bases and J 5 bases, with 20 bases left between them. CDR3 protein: CASSPFSTPAGETQYF. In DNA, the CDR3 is TGTGCCAGCAGCCCATTTTCGACCCCGGCGGGGGAGACCCAGTACTTC.

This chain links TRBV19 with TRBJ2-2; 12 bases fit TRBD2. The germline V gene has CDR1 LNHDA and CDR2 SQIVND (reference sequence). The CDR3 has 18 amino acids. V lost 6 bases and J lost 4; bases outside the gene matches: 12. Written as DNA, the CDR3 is TGTGCCAGTAGCTCCGTCGGACTAGCGGGGTCTAGCACCGGGGAGCTGTTTTTT. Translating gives CASSSVGLAGSSTGELFF.

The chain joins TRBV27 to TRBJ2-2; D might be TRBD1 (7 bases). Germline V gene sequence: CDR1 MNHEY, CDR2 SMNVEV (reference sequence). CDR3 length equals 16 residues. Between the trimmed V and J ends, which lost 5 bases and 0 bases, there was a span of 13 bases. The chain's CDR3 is CASSNGGTANTGELFF. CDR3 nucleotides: TGTGCCAGCAGTAATGGGGGGACAGCGAACACCGGGGAGCTGTTTTTT.

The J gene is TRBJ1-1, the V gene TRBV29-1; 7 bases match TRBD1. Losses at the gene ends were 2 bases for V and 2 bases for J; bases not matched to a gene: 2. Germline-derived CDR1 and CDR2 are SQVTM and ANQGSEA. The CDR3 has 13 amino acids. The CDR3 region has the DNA TGCAGCGTTGAACAGGGGGGTAACACTGAAGCTTTCTTT. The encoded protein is CSVEQGGNTEAFF.

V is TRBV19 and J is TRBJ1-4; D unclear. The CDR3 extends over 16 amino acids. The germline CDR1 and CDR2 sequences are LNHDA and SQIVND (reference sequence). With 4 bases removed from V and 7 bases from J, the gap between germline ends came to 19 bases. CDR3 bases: TGTGCCAGTAGTACCGAGGGTGGGCTTTTGAGTGAAAAACTGTTTTTT. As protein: CASSTEGGLLSEKLFF.

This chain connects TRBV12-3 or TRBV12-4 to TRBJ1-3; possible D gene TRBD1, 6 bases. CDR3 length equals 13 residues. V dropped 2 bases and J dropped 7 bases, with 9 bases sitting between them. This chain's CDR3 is CASSLTQGNTIYF. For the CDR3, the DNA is TGTGCCAGCAGTTTAACGCAGGGGAACACCATATATTTT.

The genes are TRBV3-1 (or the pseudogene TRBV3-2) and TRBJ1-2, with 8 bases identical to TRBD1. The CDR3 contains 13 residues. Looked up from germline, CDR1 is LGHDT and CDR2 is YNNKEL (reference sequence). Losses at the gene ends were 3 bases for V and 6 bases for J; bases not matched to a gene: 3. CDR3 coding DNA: TGTGCCAGCAGCCATGGACAGGGAGATGGCTACACCTTC. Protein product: CASSHGQGDGYTF.

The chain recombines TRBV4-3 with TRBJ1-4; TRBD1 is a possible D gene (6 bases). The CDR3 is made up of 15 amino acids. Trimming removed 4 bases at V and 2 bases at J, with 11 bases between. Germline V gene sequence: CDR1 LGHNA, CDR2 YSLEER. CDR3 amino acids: CASSPGGGTNEKLFF. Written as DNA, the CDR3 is TGCGCCAGCAGCCCCGGGGGGGGCACTAATGAAAAACTGTTTTTT.

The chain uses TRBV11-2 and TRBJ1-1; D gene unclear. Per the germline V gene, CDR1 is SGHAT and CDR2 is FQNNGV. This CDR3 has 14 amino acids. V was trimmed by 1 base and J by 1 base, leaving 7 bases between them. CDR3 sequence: CASSLGRKNTEAFF. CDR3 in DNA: TGTGCCAGCAGCTTAGGGAGGAAGAACACTGAAGCTTTCTTT.

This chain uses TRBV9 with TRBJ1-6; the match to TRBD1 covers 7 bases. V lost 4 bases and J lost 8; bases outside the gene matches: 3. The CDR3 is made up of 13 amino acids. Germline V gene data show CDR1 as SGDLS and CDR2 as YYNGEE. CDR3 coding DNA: TGTGCCAGCAGCACCGGGACAGATTCACCCCTCCACTTT. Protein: CASSTGTDSPLHF.

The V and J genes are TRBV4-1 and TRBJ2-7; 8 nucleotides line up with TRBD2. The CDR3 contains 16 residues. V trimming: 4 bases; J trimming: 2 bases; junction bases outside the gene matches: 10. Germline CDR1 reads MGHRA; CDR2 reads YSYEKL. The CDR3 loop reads CASSRTGLVAAYEQYF. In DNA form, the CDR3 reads TGCGCCAGCAGCCGCACGGGACTAGTGGCCGCCTACGAGCAGTACTTC.

The CDR3 region is CASSQDISGVVGYTF. CDR3 in DNA: TGTGCCAGCAGCCAAGATATCTCGGGGGTTGTTGGCTACACCTTC. The chain is built from TRBV4-2 and TRBJ1-2; maybe TRBD1 (5 bases). This CDR3 spans 15 amino acids. Trimming cost V 0 bases and J 7 bases, with 15 bases left between them. Germline CDR1 and CDR2: LGHNA and YNFKEQ.

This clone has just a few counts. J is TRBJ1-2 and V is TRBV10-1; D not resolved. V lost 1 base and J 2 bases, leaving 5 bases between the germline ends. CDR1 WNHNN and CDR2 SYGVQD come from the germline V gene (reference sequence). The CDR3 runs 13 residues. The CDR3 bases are TGCGCCAGCAGTGAGTTCGGGAACTATGGCTACACCTTC. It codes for CASSEFGNYGYTF.

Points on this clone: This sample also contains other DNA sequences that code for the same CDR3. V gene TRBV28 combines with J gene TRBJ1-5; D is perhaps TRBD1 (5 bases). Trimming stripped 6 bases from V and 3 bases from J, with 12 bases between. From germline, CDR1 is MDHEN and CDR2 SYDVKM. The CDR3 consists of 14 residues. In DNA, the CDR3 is TGTGCCAGCAGGGGGGGTACAGCCAATCAGCCCCAGCATTTT. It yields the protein CASRGGTANQPQHF.

The CDR3 sequence is CASSTRQGAVYEQYF. In nucleotides, the CDR3 is TGTGCCAGCAGCACCAGACAGGGGGCCGTCTACGAGCAGTACTTC. The genes are TRBV7-2 and TRBJ2-7; 10 nucleotides agree with TRBD1. The CDR3 totals 15 residues. Per the germline V gene, CDR1 is SGHTA and CDR2 is FQGNSA. Trimming removed 5 bases from V and 3 bases from J; junction bases left unmatched: 7. The full variable domain, rest sourced from reference TRBV7-2 and TRBJ2-7, is GAGVSQSPSNKVTEKGKDVELRCDPISGHTALYWYRQSLGQGLEFLIYFQGNSAPDKSGLPSDRFSAERTGGSVSTLTIQRTQQEDSAVYLCASSTRQGAVYEQYFGPGTRLTVT.